This T cell receptor beta chain is from a study of cytomegalovirus exposure and HLA in healthy donors. The CDR3 covers 17 residues. The germline CDR1 and CDR2 sequences are SGHVS and FQNEAQ. Trimming removed 1 base from V and 2 bases from J; junction bases left unmatched: 11. PCR amplification relied on 60 Vbeta primers (plus 13 Jbeta primers). Clones were sequenced by immunoSEQ multiplex PCR, and TCRdb holds only the in-frame ones, with some missing. Here the sample spans some 120,000 clones, approximately 80% being singletons. The sample taken for sequencing was PBMCs. This TCR was sampled from a male donor in good health and CMV-seronegative. The J gene is TRBJ2-7, the V gene TRBV7-8; 7 bases fit TRBD2. The CDR3 spells CASSLGGGGTPTYEQYF. Here the CDR3 DNA reads TGTGCCAGCAGCTTAGGGGGGGGAGGGACCCCTACCTACGAGCAGTACTTC.